This T cell receptor (beta chain) was observed in a study of cytotoxic CD8 clonotypes in ibrutinib-treated CLL. For the study at large: After treatment lasting a median about twelve months, range 6 to 36, response samples were collected.

V trimming: 0 bases; J trimming: 2 bases; junction bases outside the gene matches: 6. Germline V gene data show CDR1 as SGHVS and CDR2 as FQNEAQ. The CDR3 sequence is 16 residues long. With sequencing, the targeted depth ranged from 1 in 200,000 to 1 in 1 million T cells. The method was immunoSEQ multiplex PCR; TCRdb's version includes in-frame clones alone and lacks a portion of them. The repertoire holds 150,000 or so clones, with 79% as singletons. This chain joins TRBV7-8 and TRBJ2-7; 8 bases are a match to TRBD2. The specimen comprised PBMCs, sampled after 12 months of ibrutinib treatment. The sequence was collected from a human donor with chronic lymphocytic leukemia. CDR3 in DNA: TGTGCCAGCAGCTTAGCGGGAGGCGGGGGGACCTACGAGCAGTACTTC. Its protein is CASSLAGGGGTYEQYF.